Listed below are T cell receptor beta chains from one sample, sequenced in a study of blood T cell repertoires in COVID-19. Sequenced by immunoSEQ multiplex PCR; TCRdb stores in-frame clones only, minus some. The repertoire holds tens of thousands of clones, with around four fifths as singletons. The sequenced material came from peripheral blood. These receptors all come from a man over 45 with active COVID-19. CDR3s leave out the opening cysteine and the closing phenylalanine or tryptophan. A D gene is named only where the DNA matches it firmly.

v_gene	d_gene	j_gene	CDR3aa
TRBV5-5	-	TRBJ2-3	ASSLGVGGTQY
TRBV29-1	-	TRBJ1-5	SVEEGGRGPQH
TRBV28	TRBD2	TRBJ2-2	ASRLAGVRTGELF
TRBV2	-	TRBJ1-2	ASSPTEYGYT
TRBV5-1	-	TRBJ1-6	ASQREGSSYNSPLH
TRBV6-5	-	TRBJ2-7	ASSTSGTEQY
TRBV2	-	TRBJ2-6	ASSERGGELSGANVLT
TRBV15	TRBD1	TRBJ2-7	ATSTGGTGYEQY
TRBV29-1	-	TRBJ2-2	SVGGLNTGELF
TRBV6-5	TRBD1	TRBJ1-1	ASSPGGAFAF
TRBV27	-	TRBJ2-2	ASSTGTATGELF
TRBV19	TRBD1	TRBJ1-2	ASEDRMGGYT
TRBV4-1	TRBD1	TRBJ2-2	ASSQKTGGFGELF
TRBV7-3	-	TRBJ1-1	ASSLLVNTEAF
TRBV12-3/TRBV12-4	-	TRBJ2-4	ASSLWQGSIQY
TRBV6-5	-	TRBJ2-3	ASRPGGRTDTQY
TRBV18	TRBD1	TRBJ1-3	ASSPTGTGDGNTIY
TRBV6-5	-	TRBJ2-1	ASSYSIEQVYNEQF
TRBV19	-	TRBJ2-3	ASSTTARATDTQY
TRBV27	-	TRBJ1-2	ASSVVGAFGINGYT
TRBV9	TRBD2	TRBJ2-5	ASSRLAGGNSGETQY
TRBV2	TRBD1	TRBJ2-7	ASSEGGTGRYEQY
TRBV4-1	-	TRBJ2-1	ASSLRELSYNEQF
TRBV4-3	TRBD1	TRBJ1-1	ASSQYRGDTEAF
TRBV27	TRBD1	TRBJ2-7	ASSPGTGGYEQY
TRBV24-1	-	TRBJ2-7	ATSDPRQEPSLWY
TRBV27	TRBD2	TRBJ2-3	ASSLTGTRSTDTQY
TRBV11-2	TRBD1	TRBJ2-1	ASSSTGAYNEQF
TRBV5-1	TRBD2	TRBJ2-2	ASRPGLVNTGELF
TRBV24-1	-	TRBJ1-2	ATSRANYGYT
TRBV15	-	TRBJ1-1	ATSTPKPGGRTEAF
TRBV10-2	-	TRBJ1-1	ASSVARGGTEAF
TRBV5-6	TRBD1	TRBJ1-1	ASSSGGWTGNTEAF
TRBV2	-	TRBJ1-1	ASFREMNTEAF
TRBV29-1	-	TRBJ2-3	SVERGTDTQY
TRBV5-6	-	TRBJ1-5	ASSYYDSRTNQPQH
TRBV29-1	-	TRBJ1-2	SVARGLYGYT
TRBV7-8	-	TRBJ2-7	ASSLAFFRGYEQY
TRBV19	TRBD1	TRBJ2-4	ASSIGDRDGDIQY